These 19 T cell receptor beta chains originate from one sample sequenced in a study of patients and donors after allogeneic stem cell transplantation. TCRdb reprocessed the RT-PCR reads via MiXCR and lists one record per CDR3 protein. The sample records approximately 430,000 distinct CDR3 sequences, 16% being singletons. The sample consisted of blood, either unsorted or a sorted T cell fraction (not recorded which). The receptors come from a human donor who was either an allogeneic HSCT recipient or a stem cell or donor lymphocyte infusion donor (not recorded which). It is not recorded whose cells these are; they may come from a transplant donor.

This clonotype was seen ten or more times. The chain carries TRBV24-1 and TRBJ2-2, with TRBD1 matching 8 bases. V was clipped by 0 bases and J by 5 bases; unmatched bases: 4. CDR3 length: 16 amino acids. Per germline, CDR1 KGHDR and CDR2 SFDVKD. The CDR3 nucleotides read TGTGCCACCAGTGATTTGATGACAGGGGATACCGGGGAGCTGTTTTTT. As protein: CATSDLMTGDTGELFF.

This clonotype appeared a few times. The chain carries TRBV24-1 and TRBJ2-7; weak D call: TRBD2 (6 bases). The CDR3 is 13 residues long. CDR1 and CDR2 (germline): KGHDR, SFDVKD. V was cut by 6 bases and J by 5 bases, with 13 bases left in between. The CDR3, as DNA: TGTGCCACCAGTTCGGAGGGTTATAACGAGCAGTACTTC. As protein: CATSSEGYNEQYF.

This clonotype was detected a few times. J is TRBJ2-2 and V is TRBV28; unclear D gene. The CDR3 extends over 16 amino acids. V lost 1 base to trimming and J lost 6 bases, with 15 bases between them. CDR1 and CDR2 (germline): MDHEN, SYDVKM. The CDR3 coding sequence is TGTGCCAGCAGTTTATTGCAGCTAGGGTCCCCCGGGGAGCTGTTTTTT. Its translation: CASSLLQLGSPGELFF.

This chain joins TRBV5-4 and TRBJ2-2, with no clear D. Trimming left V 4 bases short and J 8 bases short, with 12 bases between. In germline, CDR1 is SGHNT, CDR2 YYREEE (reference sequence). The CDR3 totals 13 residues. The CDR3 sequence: CASSEDPTGELFF. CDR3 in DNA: TGTGCCAGCAGCGAGGACCCGACTGGGGAGCTGTTTTTT.

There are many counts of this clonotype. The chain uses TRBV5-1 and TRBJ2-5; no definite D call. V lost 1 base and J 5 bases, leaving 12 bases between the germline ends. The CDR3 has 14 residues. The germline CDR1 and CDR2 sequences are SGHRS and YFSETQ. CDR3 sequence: CASSLFVGGETQYF. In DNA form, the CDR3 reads TGCGCCAGCAGCTTGTTCGTGGGCGGTGAGACCCAGTACTTC.

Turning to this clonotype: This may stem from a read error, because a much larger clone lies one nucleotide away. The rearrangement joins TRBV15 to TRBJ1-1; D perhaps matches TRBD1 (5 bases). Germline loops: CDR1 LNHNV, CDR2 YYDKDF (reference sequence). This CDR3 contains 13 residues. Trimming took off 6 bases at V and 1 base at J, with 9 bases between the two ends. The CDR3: CATSPRGNTEAFF. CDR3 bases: TGTGCCACCAGTCCAAGGGGGAACACTGAAGCTTTCTTT.

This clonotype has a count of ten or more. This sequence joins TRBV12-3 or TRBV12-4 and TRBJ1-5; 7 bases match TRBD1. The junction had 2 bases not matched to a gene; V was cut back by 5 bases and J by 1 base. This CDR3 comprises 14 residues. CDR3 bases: TGTGCCAGCAGTAAGGACAGGAGCAATCAGCCCCAGCATTTT. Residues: CASSKDRSNQPQHF.

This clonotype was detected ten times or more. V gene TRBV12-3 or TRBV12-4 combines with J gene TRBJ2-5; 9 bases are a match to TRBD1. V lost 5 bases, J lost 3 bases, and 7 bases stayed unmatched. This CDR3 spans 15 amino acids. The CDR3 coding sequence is TGTGCCAGCAGTCCAGCGGACAGGGGAGAAGAGACCCAGTACTTC. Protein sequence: CASSPADRGEETQYF.

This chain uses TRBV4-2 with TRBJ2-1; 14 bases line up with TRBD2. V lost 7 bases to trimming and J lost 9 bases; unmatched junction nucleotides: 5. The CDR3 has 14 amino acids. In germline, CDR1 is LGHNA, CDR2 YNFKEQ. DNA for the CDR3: TGTGCCAGCAAAGGGACTAGCGGGAGTAGTGAGCAGTTCTTC. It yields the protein CASKGTSGSSEQFF.

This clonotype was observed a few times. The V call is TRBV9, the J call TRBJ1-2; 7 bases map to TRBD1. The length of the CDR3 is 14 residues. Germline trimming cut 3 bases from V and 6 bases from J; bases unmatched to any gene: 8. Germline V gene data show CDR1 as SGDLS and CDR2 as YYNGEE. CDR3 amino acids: CASSARGGQDGYTF. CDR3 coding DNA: TGTGCCAGCAGCGCCAGGGGGGGACAAGATGGCTACACCTTC.

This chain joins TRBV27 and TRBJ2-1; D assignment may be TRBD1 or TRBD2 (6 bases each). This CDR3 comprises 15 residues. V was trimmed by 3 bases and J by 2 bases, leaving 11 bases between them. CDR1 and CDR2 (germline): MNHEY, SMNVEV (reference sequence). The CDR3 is CASSFIGGPYNEQFF. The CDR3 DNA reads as TGTGCCAGCAGTTTCATCGGGGGCCCCTACAATGAGCAGTTCTTC.

The CDR3 reads CASSKVACRRTGELFF. CDR3 DNA sequence: TGTGCCAGCAGCAAAGTGGCTTGTCGGAGGACCGGGGAGCTGTTTTTT. The J gene is TRBJ2-2, the V gene TRBV21-1; the D segment call TRBD2 is taken from the table without a DNA check. TRBV21-1 is a listed pseudogene. This CDR3 has 16 amino acids.

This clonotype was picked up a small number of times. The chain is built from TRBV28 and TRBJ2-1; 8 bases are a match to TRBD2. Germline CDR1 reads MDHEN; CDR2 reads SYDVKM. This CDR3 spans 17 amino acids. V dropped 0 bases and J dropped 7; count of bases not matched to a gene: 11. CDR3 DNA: TGTGCCAGCAGTTTATGTAGCGGGGCTTCTGAGGGGAATGAGCAGTTCTTC. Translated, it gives CASSLCSGASEGNEQFF.

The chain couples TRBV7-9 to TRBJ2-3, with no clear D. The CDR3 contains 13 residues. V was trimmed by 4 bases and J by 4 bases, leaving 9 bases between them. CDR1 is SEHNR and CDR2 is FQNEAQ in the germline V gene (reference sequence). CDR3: CASSYLSPDTQYF. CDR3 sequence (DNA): TGTGCCAGCAGCTACTTAAGTCCAGATACGCAGTATTTT.

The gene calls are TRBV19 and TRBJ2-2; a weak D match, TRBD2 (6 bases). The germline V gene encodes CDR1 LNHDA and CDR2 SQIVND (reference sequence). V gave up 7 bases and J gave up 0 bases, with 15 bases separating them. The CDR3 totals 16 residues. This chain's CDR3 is CASTNSGLANTGELFF. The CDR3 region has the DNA TGTGCCAGTACGAATTCGGGACTCGCGAACACCGGGGAGCTGTTTTTT.

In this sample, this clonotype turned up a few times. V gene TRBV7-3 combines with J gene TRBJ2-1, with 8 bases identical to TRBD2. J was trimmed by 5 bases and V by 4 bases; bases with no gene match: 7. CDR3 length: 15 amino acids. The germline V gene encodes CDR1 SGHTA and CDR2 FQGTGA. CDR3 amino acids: CASSWGLGKHNEQFF. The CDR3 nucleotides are TGTGCCAGCAGCTGGGGACTAGGGAAACACAATGAGCAGTTCTTC.

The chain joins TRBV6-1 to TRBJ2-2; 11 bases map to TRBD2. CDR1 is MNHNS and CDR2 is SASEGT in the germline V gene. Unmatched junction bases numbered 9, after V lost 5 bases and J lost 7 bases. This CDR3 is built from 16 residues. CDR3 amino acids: CASSHPRTSGLGELFF. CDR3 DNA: TGTGCCAGCAGTCACCCCAGGACTAGCGGGCTCGGGGAGCTGTTTTTT.

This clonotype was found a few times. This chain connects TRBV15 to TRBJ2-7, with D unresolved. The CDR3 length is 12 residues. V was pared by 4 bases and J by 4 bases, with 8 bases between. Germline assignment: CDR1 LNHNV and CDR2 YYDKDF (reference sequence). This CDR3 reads CATSTGEYEQYF. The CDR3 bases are TGTGCCACCAGCACCGGAGAGTACGAGCAGTACTTC. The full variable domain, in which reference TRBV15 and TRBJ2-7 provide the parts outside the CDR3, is DAMVIQNPRYQVTQFGKPVTLSCSQTLNHNVMYWYQQKSSQAPKLLFHYYDKDFNNEADTPDNFQSRRPNTSFCFLDIRSPGLGDTAMYLCATSTGEYEQYFGPGTRLTVT.

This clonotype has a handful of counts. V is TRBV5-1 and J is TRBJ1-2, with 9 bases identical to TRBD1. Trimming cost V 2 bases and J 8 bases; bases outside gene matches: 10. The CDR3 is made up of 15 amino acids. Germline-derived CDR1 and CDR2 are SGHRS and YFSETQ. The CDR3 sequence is CASSLTGTGNVGYTF. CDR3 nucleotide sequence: TGCGCCAGCAGCTTAACCGGGACAGGGAATGTAGGCTACACCTTC. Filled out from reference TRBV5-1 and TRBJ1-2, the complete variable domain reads KAGVTQTPRYLIKTRGQQVTLSCSPISGHRSVSWYQQTPGQGLQFLFEYFSETQRNKGNFPGRFSGRQFSNSRSEMNVSTLELGDSALYLCASSLTGTGNVGYTFGSGTRLTVV.